This T cell receptor beta chain was found in a study of glioma-infiltrating T cells. The study, taken as a whole, reports: Tissue and blood shared very few CDR3 sequences.

This CDR3 is 13 amino acids long. V was pared by 4 bases and J by 2 bases, with 8 bases between. The germline gives CDR1 SGHRS, CDR2 YFSETQ. The sample holds many counts of this clonotype. Its antigen is currently unknown. TCR alpha and beta CDR3 regions were amplified from RNA using iRepertoire nested multiplex PCR. TCRdb re-derived calls from the multiplex PCR reads in MiXCR, one entry per CDR3 protein. Here the sample spans 100,000 to 150,000 distinct CDR3 sequences, under 25% being singletons. Sequenced sample: glioma tissue, nonneoplastic brain tissue, or PBMCs (not recorded which). This rearrangement joins TRBV5-1 to TRBJ2-3; D gene ambiguous. This TCR derives from a human donor with low-grade glioma or glioblastoma, undergoing nonglioma brain surgery, or in good health (not recorded which). The CDR3 DNA follows: TGCGCCAGCAGCCCCCAACCCACAGATACGCAGTATTTT. This gives the protein CASSPQPTDTQYF. The full variable domain, its missing parts supplied by reference TRBV5-1 and TRBJ2-3, is KAGVTQTPRYLIKTRGQQVTLSCSPISGHRSVSWYQQTPGQGLQFLFEYFSETQRNKGNFPGRFSGRQFSNSRSEMNVSTLELGDSALYLCASSPQPTDTQYFGPGTRLTVL.